Listed below are T cell receptor beta chains from one sample, sequenced in a study of beta chain features in type 1 diabetes. Produced via immunoSEQ multiplex PCR; TCRdb's table is partial and in-frame only. The sample lists 500,000 to 800,000 clones; under 15% were seen once. The sequenced sample was naive CD4+ T cells from blood. All receptors derive from a man between 25 and 39 years old with type 1 diabetes. Each CDR3 is given with its conserved first and last residue. Fields, in order: clone size, J gene, V gene, D gene, CDR3 protein, CDR3 DNA. A D gene is named only where the DNA matches it firmly. Not all rows give a size; the values are once, few, many and, for expanded clones, a class.

clone size: few; J gene: TRBJ1-4; V gene: TRBV4-3; D gene: TRBD1; CDR3 protein: CASSQTGTGDEKLFF; CDR3 DNA: TGCGCCAGCAGCCAAACCGGGACAGGGGACGAAAAACTGTTTTTT
clone size: few; J gene: TRBJ2-7; V gene: TRBV7-2; D gene: -; CDR3 protein: CASSPTDYEQYF; CDR3 DNA: TGTGCCAGCAGCCCGACGGACTACGAGCAGTACTTC
clone size: -; J gene: TRBJ2-2; V gene: TRBV5-1; D gene: -; CDR3 protein: CASSLFVGTGELFF; CDR3 DNA: TGCGCCAGCAGCTTGTTTGTGGGGACCGGGGAGCTGTTTTTT
clone size: -; J gene: TRBJ1-4; V gene: TRBV7-2; D gene: -; CDR3 protein: CASSLGGTVKKLFF; CDR3 DNA: TGTGCCAGCAGCTTAGGGGGGACGGTCAAAAAACTGTTTTTT
clone size: -; J gene: TRBJ2-3; V gene: TRBV2; D gene: -; CDR3 protein: CASSGGETDTQYF; CDR3 DNA: TGTGCCAGCAGCGGGGGAGAGACAGATACGCAGTATTTT
clone size: -; J gene: TRBJ1-2; V gene: TRBV5-1; D gene: -; CDR3 protein: CASSLRAEDNYGYTF; CDR3 DNA: TGCGCCAGCAGCTTGAGGGCAGAGGACAACTATGGCTACACCTTC
clone size: few; J gene: TRBJ1-2; V gene: TRBV5-8; D gene: -; CDR3 protein: CASSTDKNYGYTF; CDR3 DNA: TGTGCCAGCAGCACGGACAAGAACTATGGCTACACCTTC
clone size: -; J gene: TRBJ1-5; V gene: TRBV7-8; D gene: -; CDR3 protein: CASSAGNQPQHF; CDR3 DNA: TGTGCCAGCAGCGCGGGCAATCAGCCCCAGCATTTT
clone size: -; J gene: TRBJ2-7; V gene: TRBV7-2; D gene: -; CDR3 protein: CASSLMGVSGHEQYF; CDR3 DNA: TGTGCCAGCAGCCTAATGGGAGTCTCCGGGCACGAGCAGTACTTC
clone size: few; J gene: TRBJ2-5; V gene: TRBV2; D gene: TRBD2; CDR3 protein: CASSPGLAGETQYF; CDR3 DNA: TGTGCCAGCAGTCCGGGACTAGCGGGAGAGACCCAGTACTTC
clone size: few; J gene: TRBJ2-4; V gene: TRBV10-3; D gene: TRBD1; CDR3 protein: CAISEGTAVGQNIQYF; CDR3 DNA: TGTGCCATCAGTGAGGGGACAGCGGTGGGGCAAAACATTCAGTACTTC
clone size: few; J gene: TRBJ2-1; V gene: TRBV4-2; D gene: TRBD2; CDR3 protein: CASSQVSGLAGYEQFF; CDR3 DNA: TGTGCCAGCAGCCAAGTATCGGGACTAGCGGGGTATGAGCAGTTCTTC
clone size: -; J gene: TRBJ1-4; V gene: TRBV6-5; D gene: TRBD1; CDR3 protein: CASSRGQGVYEKLFF; CDR3 DNA: TGTGCCAGCAGCCGTGGACAGGGGGTCTATGAAAAACTGTTTTTT
clone size: few; J gene: TRBJ1-2; V gene: TRBV9; D gene: -; CDR3 protein: CASSPNPGNYGYTF; CDR3 DNA: TGTGCCAGCAGCCCAAATCCGGGTAACTATGGCTACACCTTC
clone size: few; J gene: TRBJ2-7; V gene: TRBV29-1; D gene: TRBD1; CDR3 protein: CSVEGTQGPPYEQYF; CDR3 DNA: TGCAGCGTTGAAGGAACACAGGGGCCCCCCTACGAGCAGTACTTC
clone size: -; J gene: TRBJ2-2; V gene: TRBV30; D gene: -; CDR3 protein: CAWSQVVSGELFF; CDR3 DNA: TGTGCCTGGAGTCAGGTTGTGTCCGGGGAGCTGTTTTTT
clone size: few; J gene: TRBJ1-5; V gene: TRBV13; D gene: TRBD1; CDR3 protein: CASSSTGGDQPQHF; CDR3 DNA: TGTGCCAGCAGCTCGACAGGGGGAGATCAGCCCCAGCATTTT